This T cell receptor beta chain was sequenced during a study of OX40 agonist ivuxolimab in advanced cancers. Study context: The study treated patients with ivuxolimab, an agonistic anti-OX40 (CD134) antibody. General observations from the study: Dose levels from 0.1 to 3.0 mg/kg saw CD4+ and CD8+ blood T cells expand clonally by week 6. Mean expanded clone counts were higher in CD8+ than CD4+ T cells.

With regard to this clone: As yet, its antigen is unknown.

Using immunoSEQ multiplex PCR, the repertoire was profiled, and TCRdb retains in-frame clones only, with some absent. The repertoire holds roughly 68,000 clones, with 75% to 90% as singletons. The sampling schedule covered blood at baseline, cycle 4 day 1, and cycle 7 day 1. Germline CDR1 reads SGDLS; CDR2 reads YYNGEE. CDR3 length equals 15 residues. The V and J ends lost 4 bases and 4 bases respectively, with 15 bases between them. The origin of this receptor is an adult with an advanced solid tumor such as melanoma, head and neck, liver or kidney cancer. The sample was CD4+ or CD8+ T cells sorted from blood, taken in a trial of the OX40 agonist ivuxolimab. The chain is built from TRBV9 and TRBJ1-3; a possible D gene is TRBD1 (5 bases). Written as DNA, the CDR3 is TGTGCCAGCAGCCCCCAGGGAGGAGGAGGAAACACCATATATTTT. Its protein product is CASSPQGGGGNTIYF.